Below are 7 T cell receptor beta chains sequenced from a single sample in a study of patients and donors after allogeneic stem cell transplantation. TCRdb re-called the RT-PCR reads through MiXCR, storing one row per CDR3 protein. Seen here are about a million distinct CDR3 sequences, under 20% observed once, and the top ten hold 5% to 6.5%. Material for sequencing was blood, either unsorted or a sorted T cell fraction (not recorded which). The receptors were sampled from a human donor who was either an allogeneic HSCT recipient or a stem cell or donor lymphocyte infusion donor (not recorded which). It is not recorded whose cells these are; they may come from a transplant donor.

This clonotype showed up many times. An end of the junction does not agree with germline; a read error may underlie this. The chain is built from TRBV12-3 or TRBV12-4 and TRBJ1-1; the D is unclear. The length of the CDR3 is 13 residues. For the CDR3, the DNA is TGCGCCAGCAGCTTCCGAATGAACACTGAAGCTTTCTTT. This codes for CASSFRMNTEAFF.

This clonotype was counted a few times. The V gene is TRBV3-1, the J gene TRBJ1-4; D is perhaps TRBD1 (6 bases). Germline CDR1 and CDR2: LGHDT and YNNKEL (reference sequence). The CDR3 runs 15 residues. Trimming removed 2 bases at V and 7 bases at J, with 14 bases between. This chain's CDR3 is CASSQSGGKGEKLFF. In DNA form, the CDR3 reads TGTGCCAGCAGCCAATCCGGGGGCAAGGGTGAAAAACTGTTTTTT.

This clonotype was detected a few times. One junction end disagrees with the germline gene, perhaps due to a read error. V and J are TRBV20-1 and TRBJ1-5; possible D gene TRBD1, 5 bases. Germline V gene lookup returns CDR1 DFQATT and CDR2 SNEGSKA (reference sequence). The CDR3 runs to 12 residues. The CDR3 nucleotides are TGCAGTGCTAGCAGGGTAGATCACCCCCAGCATTTT. It specifies CSASRVDHPQHF.

This chain uses TRBV11-2 with TRBJ2-7; 8 bases are shared with TRBD1. In germline, CDR1 is SGHAT, CDR2 FQNNGV. This CDR3 has 18 residues. V was clipped by 4 bases and J by 3 bases; unmatched bases: 17. The CDR3 here is CASSYVRPRTGLNYEQYF. The CDR3 DNA sequence: TGTGCCAGCAGCTACGTCCGCCCCCGGACAGGGCTAAACTACGAGCAGTACTTC.

V usage is TRBV15 and J usage is TRBJ2-3, with a tentative D call TRBD2 (5 bases). The germline V and J ends were trimmed by 1 base and 6 bases, with 11 bases remaining between them. The germline V gene encodes CDR1 LNHNV and CDR2 YYDKDF (reference sequence). The CDR3 runs 14 residues. CDR3 loop: CATSRVSWEDTQYF. In DNA form, the CDR3 reads TGTGCCACCAGCAGAGTTTCGTGGGAGGATACGCAGTATTTT.

This rearrangement joins TRBV20-1 to TRBJ1-5; D might be TRBD1 (6 bases). The germline CDR1 and CDR2 sequences are DFQATT and SNEGSKA (reference sequence). Trimming shortened V by 3 bases and J by 4 bases, and 10 bases separated the two germline ends. There are 13 residues in the CDR3. The CDR3 DNA reads as TGCAGTGCTAGTTACAGGGAGAATCAGCCCCAGCATTTT. Its translation: CSASYRENQPQHF.

The chain employs TRBV12-1 and TRBJ1-2. TRBV12-1 is a recognized pseudogene. The CDR3 runs 10 residues. The CDR3 region has the DNA TGTGCCAGCAGCTTTTTTGGCTACACCTTC. Translating it yields CASSFFGYTF.